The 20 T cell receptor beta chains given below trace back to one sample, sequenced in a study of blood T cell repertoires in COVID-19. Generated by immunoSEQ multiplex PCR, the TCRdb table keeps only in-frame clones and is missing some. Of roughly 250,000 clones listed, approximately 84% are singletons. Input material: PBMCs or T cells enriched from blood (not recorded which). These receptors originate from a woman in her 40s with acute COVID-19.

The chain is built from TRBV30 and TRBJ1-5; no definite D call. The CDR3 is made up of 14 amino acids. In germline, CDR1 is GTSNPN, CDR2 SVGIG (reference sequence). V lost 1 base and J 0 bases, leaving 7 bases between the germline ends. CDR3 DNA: TGTGCCTGGAGTGATATAAATAGCAATCAGCCCCAGCATTTT. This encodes CAWSDINSNQPQHF.

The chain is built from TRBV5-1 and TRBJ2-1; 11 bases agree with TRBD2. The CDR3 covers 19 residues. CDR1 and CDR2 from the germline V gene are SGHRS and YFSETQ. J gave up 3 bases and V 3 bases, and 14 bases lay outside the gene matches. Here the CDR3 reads CASSWGLAARRVFYNEQFF. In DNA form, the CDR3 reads TGCGCCAGCAGCTGGGGACTAGCGGCCCGACGGGTGTTCTACAATGAGCAGTTCTTC.

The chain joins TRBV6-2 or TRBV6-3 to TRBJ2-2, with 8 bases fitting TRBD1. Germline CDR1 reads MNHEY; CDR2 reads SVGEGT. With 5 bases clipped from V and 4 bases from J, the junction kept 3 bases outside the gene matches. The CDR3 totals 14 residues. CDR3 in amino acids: CASSKTGGTGELFF. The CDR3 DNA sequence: TGTGCCAGCAGTAAAACAGGGGGCACCGGGGAGCTGTTTTTT.

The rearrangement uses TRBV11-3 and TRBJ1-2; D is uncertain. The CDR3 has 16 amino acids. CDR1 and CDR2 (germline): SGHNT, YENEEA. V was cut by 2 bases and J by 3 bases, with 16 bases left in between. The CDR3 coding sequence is TGTGCCAGCAGCTTATTAGCATCTGGGAGGGACTATGGCTACACCTTC. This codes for CASSLLASGRDYGYTF.

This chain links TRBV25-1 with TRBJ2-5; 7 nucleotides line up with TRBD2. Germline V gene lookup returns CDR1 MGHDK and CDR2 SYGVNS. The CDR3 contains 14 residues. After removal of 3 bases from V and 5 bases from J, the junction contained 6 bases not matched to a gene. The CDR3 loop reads CASSDGDYWETQYF. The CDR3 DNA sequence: TGTGCCAGCAGTGATGGGGACTATTGGGAGACCCAGTACTTC.

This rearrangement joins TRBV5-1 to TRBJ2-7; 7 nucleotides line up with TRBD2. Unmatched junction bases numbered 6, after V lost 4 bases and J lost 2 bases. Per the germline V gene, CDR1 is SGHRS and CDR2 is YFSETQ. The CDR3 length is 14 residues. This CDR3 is CASSRQAGTYEQYF. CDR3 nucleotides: TGCGCCAGCAGCCGACAAGCGGGAACCTACGAGCAGTACTTC.

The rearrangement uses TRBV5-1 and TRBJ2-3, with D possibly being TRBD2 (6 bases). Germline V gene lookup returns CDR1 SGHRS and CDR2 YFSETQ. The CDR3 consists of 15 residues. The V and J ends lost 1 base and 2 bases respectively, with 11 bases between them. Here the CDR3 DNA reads TGCGCCAGCAGCTTGCGGCGGGACCACACAGATACGCAGTATTTT. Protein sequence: CASSLRRDHTDTQYF.

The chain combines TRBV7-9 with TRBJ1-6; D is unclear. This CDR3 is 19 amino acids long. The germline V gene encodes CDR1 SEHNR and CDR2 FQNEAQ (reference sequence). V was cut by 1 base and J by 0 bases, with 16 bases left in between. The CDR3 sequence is CASSLDMAEISSYNSPLHF. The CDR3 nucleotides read TGTGCCAGCAGCTTAGATATGGCAGAAATAAGCTCCTATAATTCACCCCTCCACTTT. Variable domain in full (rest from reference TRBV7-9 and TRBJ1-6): DTGVSQNPRHKITKRGQNVTFRCDPISEHNRLYWYRQTLGQGPEFLTYFQNEAQLEKSRLLSDRFSAERPKGSFSTLEIQRTEQGDSAMYLCASSLDMAEISSYNSPLHFGNGTRLTVT.

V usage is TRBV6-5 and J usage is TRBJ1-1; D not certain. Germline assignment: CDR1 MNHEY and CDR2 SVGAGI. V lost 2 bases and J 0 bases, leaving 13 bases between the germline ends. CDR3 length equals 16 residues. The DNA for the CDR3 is TGTGCCAGCAGTTACCCTCCGGGGAGCATGAACACTGAAGCTTTCTTT. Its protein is CASSYPPGSMNTEAFF.

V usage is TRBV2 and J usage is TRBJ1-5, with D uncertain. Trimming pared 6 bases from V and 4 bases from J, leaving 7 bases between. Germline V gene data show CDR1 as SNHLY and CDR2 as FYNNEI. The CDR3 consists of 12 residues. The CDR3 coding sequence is TGTGCCAGCAGATTTACAAATCAGCCCCAGCATTTT. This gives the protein CASRFTNQPQHF.

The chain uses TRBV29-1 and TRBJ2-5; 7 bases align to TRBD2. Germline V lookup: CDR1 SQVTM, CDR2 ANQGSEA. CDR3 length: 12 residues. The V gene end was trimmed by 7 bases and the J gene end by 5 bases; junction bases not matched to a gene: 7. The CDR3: CSGAPGGETQYF. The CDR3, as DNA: TGCAGCGGGGCCCCCGGGGGGGAGACCCAGTACTTC.

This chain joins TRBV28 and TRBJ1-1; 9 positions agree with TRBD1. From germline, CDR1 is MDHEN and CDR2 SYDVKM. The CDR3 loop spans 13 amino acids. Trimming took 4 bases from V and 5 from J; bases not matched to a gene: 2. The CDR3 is CASSWTGETEAFF. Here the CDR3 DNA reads TGTGCCAGCAGTTGGACAGGGGAGACTGAAGCTTTCTTT.

CDR3 loop: CASSVLGSGEQFF. CDR3 bases: TGTGCCAGCAGTGTCTTGGGGTCGGGGGAGCAGTTCTTC. The J gene is TRBJ2-1, the V gene TRBV2; D perhaps matches TRBD2 (5 bases). Per germline, CDR1 SNHLY and CDR2 FYNNEI. The CDR3 is 13 residues long. Trimming removed 4 bases from V and 10 bases from J, with 14 bases in between.

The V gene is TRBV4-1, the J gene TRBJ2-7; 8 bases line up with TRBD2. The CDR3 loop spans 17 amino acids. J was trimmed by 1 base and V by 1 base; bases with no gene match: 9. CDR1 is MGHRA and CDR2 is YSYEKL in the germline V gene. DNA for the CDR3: TGCGCCAGCAGCCAAGTCTTCGCTAGCGGGCGTTCCTACGAGCAGTACTTC. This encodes CASSQVFASGRSYEQYF.

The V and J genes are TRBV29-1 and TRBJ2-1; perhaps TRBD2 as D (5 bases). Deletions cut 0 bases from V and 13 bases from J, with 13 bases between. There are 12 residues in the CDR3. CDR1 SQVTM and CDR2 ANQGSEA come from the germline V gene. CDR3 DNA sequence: TGCAGCGTTGAAGAGGGGAGAAGGCCCCAGTTCTTC. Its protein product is CSVEEGRRPQFF.

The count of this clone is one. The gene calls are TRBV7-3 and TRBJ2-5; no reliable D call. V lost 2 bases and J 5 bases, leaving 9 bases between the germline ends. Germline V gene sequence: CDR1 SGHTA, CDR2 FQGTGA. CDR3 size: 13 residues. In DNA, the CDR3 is TGTGCCAGCAGCTTATATGTGTATGAGACCCAGTACTTC. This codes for CASSLYVYETQYF.

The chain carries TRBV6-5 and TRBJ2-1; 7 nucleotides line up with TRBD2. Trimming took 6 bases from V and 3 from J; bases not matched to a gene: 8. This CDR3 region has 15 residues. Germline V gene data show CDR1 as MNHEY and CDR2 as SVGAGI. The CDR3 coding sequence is TGTGCCAGCAGCCCGGCTGCGGGAGACTACAATGAGCAGTTCTTC. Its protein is CASSPAAGDYNEQFF.

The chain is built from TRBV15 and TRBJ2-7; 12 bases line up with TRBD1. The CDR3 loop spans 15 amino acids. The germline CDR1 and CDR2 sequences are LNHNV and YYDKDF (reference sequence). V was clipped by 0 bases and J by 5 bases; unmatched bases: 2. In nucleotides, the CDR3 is TGTGCCACCAGCAGAGATGGGACAGGGGGCAACGAGCAGTACTTC. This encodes CATSRDGTGGNEQYF.

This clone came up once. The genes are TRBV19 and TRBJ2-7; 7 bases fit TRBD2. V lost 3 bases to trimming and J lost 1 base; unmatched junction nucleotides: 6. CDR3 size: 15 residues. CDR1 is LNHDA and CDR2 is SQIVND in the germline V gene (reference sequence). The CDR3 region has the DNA TGTGCCAGTAGTATGGGCGGGAGTAAGTCCTACGAGCAGTACTTC. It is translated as CASSMGGSKSYEQYF. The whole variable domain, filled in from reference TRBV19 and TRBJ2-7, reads DGGITQSPKYLFRKEGQNVTLSCEQNLNHDAMYWYRQDPGQGLRLIYYSQIVNDFQKGDIAEGYSVSREKKESFPLTVTSAQKNPTAFYLCASSMGGSKSYEQYFGPGTRLTVT.

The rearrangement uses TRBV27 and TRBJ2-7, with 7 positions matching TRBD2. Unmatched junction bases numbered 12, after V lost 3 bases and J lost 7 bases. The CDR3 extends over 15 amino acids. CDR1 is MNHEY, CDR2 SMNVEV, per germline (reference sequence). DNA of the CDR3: TGTGCCAGCAGTTTGCTTTACCGGACTAGTCGTGAGCAGTACTTC. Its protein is CASSLLYRTSREQYF.